This passage covers 29 T cell receptor beta chains from one sample sequenced in a study of T cell repertoires in cytomegalovirus infection. TCRdb redid the calling of the reads with MiXCR, one entry per CDR3 protein. The sample carries under 95,000 distinct CDR3 sequences, more than 3% recorded once. The sequencing input was PBMCs. The source is a human donor in good health (CMV status not recorded). Some clones in this sample may be carry-over from other donors' samples.

This clonotype was counted many times. This chain joins TRBV3-1 and TRBJ2-1; TRBD2 might be the D (5 bases). The length of the CDR3 is 14 residues. Germline V gives CDR1 LGHDT, CDR2 YNNKEL (reference sequence). With 4 bases removed from V and 0 bases from J, the gap between germline ends came to 7 bases. CDR3 nucleotides: TGTGCCAGCAGCCCTACTAGCTCCTACAATGAGCAGTTCTTC. This sequence encodes CASSPTSSYNEQFF.

This clonotype was recorded at least ten times. The genes are TRBV7-2 and TRBJ2-3; D ambiguous. This CDR3 has 13 amino acids. V was trimmed by 6 bases and J by 4 bases, leaving 11 bases between them. CDR1 and CDR2 (germline): SGHTA, FQGNSA. The CDR3: CASRYTRADTQYF. The CDR3 coding sequence is TGTGCCAGCAGATACACACGAGCAGATACGCAGTATTTT.

This clonotype has a count of ten or more. The V and J genes are TRBV2 and TRBJ1-3, with D possibly TRBD1 on 5 matching bases. Germline V gene lookup returns CDR1 SNHLY and CDR2 FYNNEI. V lost 6 bases and J 7 bases, leaving 16 bases between the germline ends. There are 14 residues in the CDR3. This CDR3 is CASRNRDPRNTIYF. CDR3 coding DNA: TGTGCCAGCAGGAACCGGGACCCCCGGAACACCATATATTTT.

This clonotype showed up many times. CDR3 nucleotides: TGTGCCAGCAGCCTCCGAGGGAATGAAAAACTGTTTTTT. Translation gives CASSLRGNEKLFF. The rearrangement uses TRBV7-2 and TRBJ1-4; D not resolved. CDR1 is SGHTA and CDR2 is FQGNSA in the germline V gene. Trimming removed 5 bases at V and 5 bases at J, with 9 bases between. The CDR3 is 13 residues long.

This clonotype came up many times. The rearrangement links TRBV7-2 to TRBJ2-1; 8 nucleotides match TRBD1. CDR3 size: 14 residues. Germline V gives CDR1 SGHTA, CDR2 FQGNSA. Losses at the gene ends were 6 bases for V and 8 bases for J; bases not matched to a gene: 9. CDR3 in amino acids: CASSPGQGAHEQFF. CDR3 sequence (DNA): TGTGCCAGCAGTCCAGGACAGGGTGCCCATGAGCAGTTCTTC.

This clonotype was found many times. The chain employs TRBV7-2 and TRBJ2-7; 13 nucleotides agree with TRBD2. The CDR3 is made up of 16 amino acids. Germline V gene data show CDR1 as SGHTA and CDR2 as FQGNSA. V was clipped by 4 bases and J by 7 bases; unmatched bases: 10. CDR3 nucleotide sequence: TGTGCCAGCAGCTCTTGGACTAGCGGGAGTTTGCGGGAGCAGTACTTC. The encoded protein is CASSSWTSGSLREQYF.

As concerns this clonotype: Its ends do not fully match the called genes, so a read error is possible. CDR3 sequence (DNA): TGTGCCAGCAGTTTCGGATCCACTGACGCTTGCTTT. Translated: CASSFGSTDACF. V usage is TRBV12-3 or TRBV12-4 and J usage is TRBJ1-1; D is unclear. The CDR3 contains 12 residues.

This clonotype has a count of ten or more. The rearrangement uses TRBV7-2 and TRBJ1-5; D gene unclear. Trimming removed 0 bases from V and 5 bases from J, with 5 bases in between. The CDR3 runs to 13 residues. Germline V CDR1 and CDR2: SGHTA, FQGNSA. The CDR3 nucleotides read TGTGCCAGCAGCTTAGCTTACGATCAGCCCCAGCATTTT. Its protein is CASSLAYDQPQHF.

The sample holds many counts of this clonotype. V usage is TRBV7-2 and J usage is TRBJ2-1; D is ambiguous. The germline CDR1 and CDR2 sequences are SGHTA and FQGNSA. Trimming cost V 6 bases and J 10 bases, with 10 bases left between them. The CDR3 consists of 11 residues. DNA for the CDR3: TGTGCCAGCAGGTTAAGCTGGGAGCAGTTCTTC. This encodes CASRLSWEQFF. The full variable domain, with the rest looked up from reference TRBV7-2 and TRBJ2-1, is GAGVSQSPSNKVTEKGKDVELRCDPISGHTALYWYRQSLGQGLEFLIYFQGNSAPDKSGLPSDRFSAERTGGSVSTLTIQRTQQEDSAVYLCASRLSWEQFFGPGTRLTVL.

The sample holds many counts of this clonotype. The CDR3 sequence is CSANSGRVSYNEQFF. The CDR3 bases are TGCAGTGCGAATAGCGGGAGGGTTTCCTACAATGAGCAGTTCTTC. V is TRBV20-1 and J is TRBJ2-1; 11 bases line up with TRBD2. Trimming took 6 bases from V and 1 from J; bases not matched to a gene: 5. This CDR3 region has 15 residues. The germline V gene encodes CDR1 DFQATT and CDR2 SNEGSKA (reference sequence).

Many counts were recorded for this clonotype. V gene TRBV7-3 combines with J gene TRBJ2-1; D might be TRBD1 (5 bases). The ends were cut back, 3 bases at V and 4 bases at J, with 7 bases in the middle. CDR3 length: 13 residues. In germline, CDR1 is SGHTA, CDR2 FQGTGA. In DNA form, the CDR3 reads TGTGCCAGCAGCTTCAGGGAATACAATGAGCAGTTCTTC. Protein product: CASSFREYNEQFF.

Ten or more counts support this clonotype. The chain combines TRBV7-3 with TRBJ2-7; D gene unclear. CDR3 length: 14 amino acids. Trimming took 5 bases from V and 1 from J, leaving 12 bases between them. Per the germline V gene, CDR1 is SGHTA and CDR2 is FQGTGA. This chain's CDR3 is CASSPGPVSYEQYF. The CDR3 coding sequence is TGTGCCAGCAGCCCTGGGCCGGTTTCCTACGAGCAGTACTTC.

This clonotype was recorded a few times. The chain uses TRBV11-2 and TRBJ2-5; D remains unclear. Germline V gives CDR1 SGHAT, CDR2 FQNNGV. With 1 base removed from V and 5 bases from J, the gap between germline ends came to 14 bases. This CDR3 comprises 15 residues. For the CDR3, the DNA is TGTGCCAGCAGCTTAGCAGCATTGAGTCTGGAGACCCAGTACTTC. It encodes CASSLAALSLETQYF.

This clonotype was counted many times. The gene calls are TRBV7-6 and TRBJ2-3; 9 nucleotides agree with TRBD2. V trimming: 7 bases; J trimming: 4 bases; junction bases outside the gene matches: 6. There are 14 residues in the CDR3. Germline CDR1 reads SGHVS; CDR2 reads FNYEAQ. This CDR3 is CASNSGSIADTQYF. CDR3 in DNA: TGTGCCAGCAATAGCGGGAGTATCGCAGATACGCAGTATTTT.

This clonotype was counted at least ten times. The V gene is TRBV11-3, the J gene TRBJ1-2; 7 bases fit TRBD1. The CDR3 is 15 residues long. Losses at the gene ends were 5 bases for V and 3 bases for J; bases not matched to a gene: 9. Germline V gene data show CDR1 as SGHNT and CDR2 as YENEEA. The CDR3 region has the DNA TGTGCCAGCAGCCCAGGCGGACAGGCGTACTATGGCTACACCTTC. The encoded protein is CASSPGGQAYYGYTF. The complete variable domain, with remaining parts taken from reference TRBV11-3 and TRBJ1-2, reads EAGVVQSPRYKIIEKKQPVAFWCNPISGHNTLYWYLQNLGQGPELLIRYENEEAVDDSQLPKDRFSAERLKGVDSTLKIQPAELGDSAVYLCASSPGGQAYYGYTFGSGTRLTVV.

Many counts were recorded for this clonotype. J is TRBJ1-2 and V is TRBV6-2 or TRBV6-3; no clear D. Trimming removed 6 bases from V and 4 bases from J, with 18 bases in between. There are 15 residues in the CDR3. Germline CDR1 and CDR2: MNHEY and SVGEGT. The CDR3 region is CASRRAAGEGYGYTF. The CDR3, as DNA: TGTGCCAGCAGACGTGCCGCCGGGGAGGGCTATGGCTACACCTTC.

This clonotype was counted many times. The chain employs TRBV6-5 and TRBJ1-3, with no clear D. The CDR3 runs 17 residues. V lost 4 bases and J lost 4, with 20 bases in between. Germline lookup yields CDR1 MNHEY and CDR2 SVGAGI. CDR3 sequence reads: CASSSRRPPVWGNTIYF. For the CDR3, the DNA is TGTGCCAGCAGTTCGCGCCGACCCCCCGTCTGGGGAAACACCATATATTTT.

This clonotype appeared many times. The chain combines TRBV7-2 with TRBJ2-1, with D unclear. The CDR3 contains 12 residues. Germline CDR1 and CDR2: SGHTA and FQGNSA. Deletions cut 4 bases from V and 6 bases from J, with 7 bases between. As DNA, the CDR3 is TGTGCCAGCAGCTATCCTACCAATGAGCAGTTCTTC. Amino acid sequence: CASSYPTNEQFF.

This clonotype occurred many times. This chain joins TRBV4-1 and TRBJ2-7; either TRBD1 or TRBD2 may supply D (6 bases each). Germline V gives CDR1 MGHRA, CDR2 YSYEKL. Trimming removed 3 bases at V and 2 bases at J, with 20 bases between. The CDR3 has 17 residues. CDR3 protein: CASSHSSLGGSPYEQYF. The CDR3 bases are TGCGCCAGCAGCCATTCCTCCCTAGGGGGGAGTCCCTACGAGCAGTACTTC.

This clonotype was recorded many times. The rearrangement uses TRBV28 and TRBJ1-6; tentatively, D is TRBD1 (5 bases). V shed 4 bases and J shed 10 bases, with 11 bases lying between them. Per the germline V gene, CDR1 is MDHEN and CDR2 is SYDVKM. The CDR3 loop spans 13 amino acids. This CDR3 reads CASSSPGGSPLHF. For the CDR3, the DNA is TGTGCCAGCAGTTCCCCTGGGGGGTCACCCCTCCACTTT.

In this sample, this clonotype turned up many times. The J gene is TRBJ2-3, the V gene TRBV6-2 or TRBV6-3; no clear D gene. The CDR3 runs to 14 residues. Trimming removed 2 bases from V and 3 bases from J, with 9 bases in between. Germline loops: CDR1 MNHEY, CDR2 SVGEGT. CDR3 DNA: TGTGCCAGCAGTTACGTCCGGGTTACAGATACGCAGTATTTT. This sequence encodes CASSYVRVTDTQYF.

This clonotype appeared many times. The genes are TRBV6-1 and TRBJ2-4; D unresolved. Deletions cut 1 base from V and 1 base from J, with 5 bases between. The CDR3 loop spans 14 amino acids. Germline V gene sequence: CDR1 MNHNS, CDR2 SASEGT. This chain's CDR3 is CASSEGVAKNIQYF. The CDR3 coding sequence is TGTGCCAGCAGTGAAGGGGTCGCCAAAAACATTCAGTACTTC.

This clonotype was picked up many times. V is TRBV6-2 or TRBV6-3 and J is TRBJ2-1; D ambiguous. Trimming took 6 bases from V and 1 from J, leaving 16 bases between them. Looked up from germline, CDR1 is MNHEY and CDR2 is SVGEGT. This CDR3 has 16 residues. CDR3 residues: CASRGGLVGSYNEQFF. For the CDR3, the DNA is TGTGCCAGCAGGGGTGGGCTGGTCGGATCCTACAATGAGCAGTTCTTC.

Many counts were recorded for this clonotype. The rearrangement joins TRBV7-2 to TRBJ2-5, with D possibly TRBD1 on 6 matching bases. V lost 5 bases and J lost 1, with 14 bases in between. The CDR3 length is 15 residues. Per the germline V gene, CDR1 is SGHTA and CDR2 is FQGNSA. CDR3 in DNA: TGTGCCAGCAGCCAGGGACAAACGATCCAAGAGACCCAGTACTTC. Translating it yields CASSQGQTIQETQYF.

This clonotype showed up many times. The chain employs TRBV7-2 and TRBJ1-5; 7 bases fit TRBD1. The CDR3 has 15 residues. V was clipped by 3 bases and J by 4 bases; unmatched bases: 6. From germline, CDR1 is SGHTA and CDR2 FQGNSA. The CDR3 nucleotides are TGTGCCAGCAGCTTTGGACAGGACGTTAATCAGCCCCAGCATTTT. Translating gives CASSFGQDVNQPQHF. The entire variable domain, with the rest obtained from reference TRBV7-2 and TRBJ1-5, is as follows: GAGVSQSPSNKVTEKGKDVELRCDPISGHTALYWYRQSLGQGLEFLIYFQGNSAPDKSGLPSDRFSAERTGGSVSTLTIQRTQQEDSAVYLCASSFGQDVNQPQHFGDGTRLSIL.

This clonotype appeared many times. The chain has TRBV7-2 and TRBJ1-3, with a tentative D call TRBD1 (6 bases). V lost 2 bases to trimming and J lost 0 bases, with 11 bases between them. The CDR3 consists of 16 residues. Germline V gene lookup returns CDR1 SGHTA and CDR2 FQGNSA. The DNA for the CDR3 is TGTGCCAGCAGCTTAAATCCAGGGGCCTCTGGAAACACCATATATTTT. Translating it yields CASSLNPGASGNTIYF. Together with reference TRBV7-2 and TRBJ1-3, the CDR3 gives the full variable domain: GAGVSQSPSNKVTEKGKDVELRCDPISGHTALYWYRQSLGQGLEFLIYFQGNSAPDKSGLPSDRFSAERTGGSVSTLTIQRTQQEDSAVYLCASSLNPGASGNTIYFGEGSWLTVV.

The V call is TRBV5-1, the J call TRBJ2-7; either TRBD1 or TRBD2 may fit D (5 bases each). V was clipped by 3 bases and J by 3 bases, with 10 bases between them. The CDR3 length is 13 residues. CDR1 and CDR2 from the germline V gene are SGHRS and YFSETQ. This chain's CDR3 is CASSWVGVYEQYF. The CDR3, as DNA: TGCGCCAGCAGCTGGGTGGGGGTCTACGAGCAGTACTTC.

This clonotype was recorded many times. This chain links TRBV7-2 with TRBJ1-1; possibly TRBD1 for D (6 bases). The CDR3 loop spans 13 amino acids. In germline, CDR1 is SGHTA, CDR2 FQGNSA. V was clipped by 2 bases and J by 3 bases, with 7 bases between them. The CDR3: CASSLRQDTEAFF. The CDR3 nucleotides are TGTGCCAGCAGCTTACGACAGGACACTGAAGCTTTCTTT.

This clonotype was detected ten times or more. The chain has TRBV6-1 and TRBJ2-3; no clear D. V lost 7 bases and J 3 bases, leaving 14 bases between the germline ends. This CDR3 region has 14 residues. CDR1 and CDR2 (germline): MNHNS, SASEGT. The CDR3 DNA follows: TGTGCCAGCAATCCAGCGATGAGGACAGATACGCAGTATTTT. Protein sequence: CASNPAMRTDTQYF.